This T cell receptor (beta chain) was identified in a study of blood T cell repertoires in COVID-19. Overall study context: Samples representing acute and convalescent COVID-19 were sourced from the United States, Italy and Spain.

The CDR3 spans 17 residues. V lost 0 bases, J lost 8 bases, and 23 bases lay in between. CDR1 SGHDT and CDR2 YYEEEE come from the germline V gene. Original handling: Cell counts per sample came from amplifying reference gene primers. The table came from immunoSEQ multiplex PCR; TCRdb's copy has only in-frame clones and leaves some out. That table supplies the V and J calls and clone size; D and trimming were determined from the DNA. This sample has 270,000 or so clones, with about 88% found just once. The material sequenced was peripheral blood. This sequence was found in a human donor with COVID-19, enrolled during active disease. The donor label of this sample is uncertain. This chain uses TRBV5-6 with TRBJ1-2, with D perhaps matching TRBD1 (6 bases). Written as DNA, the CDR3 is TGTGCCAGCAGCTTGGACGGGGGGGCACCTCCAGGAATCGGCTACACCTTC. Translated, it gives CASSLDGGAPPGIGYTF. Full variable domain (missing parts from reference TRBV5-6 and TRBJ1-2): DAGVTQSPTHLIKTRGQQVTLRCSPKSGHDTVSWYQQALGQGPQFIFQYYEEEERQRGNFPDRFSGHQFPNYSSELNVNALLLGDSALYLCASSLDGGAPPGIGYTFGSGTRLTVV.